This T cell receptor beta chain was sequenced during a study of blood T cell repertoires in COVID-19. Study in general: Samples representing acute and convalescent COVID-19 were sourced from the United States, Italy and Spain. Sample material is recorded as cDNA or gDNA derived from T cells, B-cell-depleted T cells, or PBMCs.

From germline, CDR1 is ENHRY and CDR2 SYGVKD. Trimming cost V 10 bases and J 2 bases, with 13 bases left between them. The CDR3 length is 13 residues. Measured with immunoSEQ multiplex PCR; TCRdb has only the in-frame clones, and not every one. The sample gives 150,000 to 200,000 clones, roughly nine tenths of which show up once; 2% to 2.5% is in the top ten. The TCR originated in a man aged 65 to 85 with active or convalescent COVID-19. What was sequenced was peripheral blood. The chain carries TRBV10-3 and TRBJ2-3; unclear D gene. The DNA of the CDR3 is TGTGCCACTGAACCAGATCACACAGATACGCAGTATTTT. Protein product: CATEPDHTDTQYF.